A selection of T cell receptor beta chains follows, all from one sample in a study of control samples from healthy donors and cancer patients. The method was immunoSEQ multiplex PCR; TCRdb's version includes in-frame clones alone and lacks a portion of them. The sample yields around 110,000 clones, more than 70% seen once. Material for sequencing was blood. These receptors originate from a woman between 65 and 79 years old in good health. Each CDR3 is given with its conserved first and last residue. The order of the fields is D gene, J gene, V gene, CDR3 protein, CDR3 DNA. The D gene is left open where the match is weak.

TRBD2,TRBJ2-5,TRBV7-8,CASSLWGGGETQYF,TGTGCCAGCAGCTTATGGGGCGGGGGAGAGACCCAGTACTTC
.,TRBJ1-2,TRBV27,CASSLSQGGYGYTF,TGTGCCAGCAGTTTATCGCAGGGAGGGTATGGCTACACCTTC
TRBD2,TRBJ2-2,TRBV7-9,CASSLGLAGAGELFF,TGTGCCAGCAGCCTCGGACTAGCGGGGGCCGGGGAGCTGTTTTTT
.,TRBJ1-1,TRBV19,CASIRHHTPLNTEAFF,TGTGCCAGTATTCGCCACCACACACCTTTGAACACTGAAGCTTTCTTT
.,TRBJ2-3,TRBV6-2/TRBV6-3,CASSSRGFSTDTQYF,TGTGCCAGCAGTTCTAGGGGGTTTAGCACAGATACGCAGTATTTT
TRBD1,TRBJ2-3,TRBV27,CASRPGQGAADTQYF,TGTGCCAGCAGACCGGGACAGGGGGCCGCAGATACGCAGTATTTT
TRBD1,TRBJ1-2,TRBV18,CASSMGAGGDYGYTF,TGTGCCAGCTCCATGGGGGCAGGGGGCGACTATGGCTACACCTTC
.,TRBJ1-1,TRBV6-6,CASSQRTGPLGTEAFF,TGTGCCAGCAGTCAACGGACGGGACCCTTAGGAACTGAAGCTTTCTTT
.,TRBJ1-6,TRBV3-1/TRBV3-2,CASSQGSYSPLHF,TGTGCCAGCAGCCAGGGCAGTTATTCACCCCTCCACTTT
.,TRBJ1-3,TRBV3-1/TRBV3-2,CASSQRLEFYSGNTIYF,TGTGCCAGCAGCCAAAGATTGGAGTTTTACTCTGGAAACACCATATATTTT
.,TRBJ1-3,TRBV7-2,CASSTTQGRAGNTIYF,TGTGCCAGCAGCACGACCCAGGGGAGGGCTGGAAACACCATATATTTT
.,TRBJ2-2,TRBV2,CASKPGLPGELFF,TGTGCCAGCAAGCCCGGGTTGCCCGGGGAGCTGTTTTTT
TRBD1,TRBJ1-2,TRBV7-8,CASSLGRQGYGYTF,TGTGCCAGCAGCTTAGGGCGACAGGGTTATGGCTACACCTTC
.,TRBJ2-7,TRBV11-2,CASSLARGTAYEQYF,TGTGCCAGCAGCTTAGCACGGGGAACTGCCTACGAGCAGTACTTC
.,TRBJ1-5,TRBV12-3/TRBV12-4,CASSLRRDQPQHF,TGTGCCAGCAGTTTAAGACGGGATCAGCCCCAGCATTTT
TRBD2,TRBJ2-1,TRBV7-8,CASSLVPGRGEQFF,TGTGCCAGCAGCTTAGTCCCGGGGAGGGGTGAGCAGTTCTTC
TRBD2,TRBJ2-5,TRBV7-9,CASSETSGGETQYF,TGTGCCAGCAGCGAGACTAGCGGGGGAGAGACCCAGTACTTC
.,TRBJ1-1,TRBV6-5,CASSTGPVTEAFF,TGTGCCAGCAGTACAGGCCCAGTCACTGAAGCTTTCTTT
TRBD1,TRBJ1-1,TRBV5-1,CASSDQGGRTEAFF,TGCGCCAGCAGCGATCAGGGGGGAAGGACTGAAGCTTTCTTT